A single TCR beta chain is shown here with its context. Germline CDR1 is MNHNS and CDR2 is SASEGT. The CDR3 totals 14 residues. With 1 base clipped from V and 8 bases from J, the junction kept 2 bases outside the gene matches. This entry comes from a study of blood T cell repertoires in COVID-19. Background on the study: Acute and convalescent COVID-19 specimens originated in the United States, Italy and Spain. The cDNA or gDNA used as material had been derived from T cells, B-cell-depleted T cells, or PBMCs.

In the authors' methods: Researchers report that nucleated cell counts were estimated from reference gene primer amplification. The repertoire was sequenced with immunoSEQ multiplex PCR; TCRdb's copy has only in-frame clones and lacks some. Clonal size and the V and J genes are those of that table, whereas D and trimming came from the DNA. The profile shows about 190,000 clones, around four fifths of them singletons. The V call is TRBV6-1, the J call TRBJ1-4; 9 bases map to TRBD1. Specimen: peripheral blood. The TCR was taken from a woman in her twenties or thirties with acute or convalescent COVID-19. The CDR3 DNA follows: TGTGCCAGCAGTGAAGGAACAGGGGGCGAAAAACTGTTTTTT. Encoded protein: CASSEGTGGEKLFF.